This TCR beta chain was captured by sequencing in a study of blood T cells in healthy people across ages. Study-level points and caveats: Diversity estimates from one million T cells were considered underestimates.

A sample-barcoded 5' primer and a J-beta primer mix were used in a second PCR of roughly 6 to 11 cycles. MiXCR, applied by TCRdb to the 5' RACE reads, yields one record per CDR3 protein. The data show some 760,000 distinct CDR3 sequences, 20% to 25% seen once. The CDR3 extends over 15 amino acids. Comment on this clonotype: Its antigen is unknown.

These data also formed part of another study, on T cells of mothers and their children. In that study: It was related mother-child pairs that showed slightly higher overlap than unrelated pairs, without reaching significance.

This clonotype was obtained from a boy younger than 18 in good health. The sequencing sample was made of blood. The chain links TRBV12-3 or TRBV12-4 to TRBJ2-5; 10 nucleotides agree with TRBD1. The J call may be faulty, since TRBJ2-1 better matches the DNA end. The CDR3 DNA reads as TGTGCCAGCAGTCCTGGGACAGGGGTAGGCAATGAGCAGTTCTTC. Translated: CASSPGTGVGNEQFF.